The count of the clone carrying this TCR beta chain is one. Its antigen is as yet unknown. Healthy bone marrow donors supplied every sample. The CDR3 contains 13 residues. Trimming removed 5 bases at V and 4 bases at J, with 11 bases between. Germline V gene sequence: CDR1 SGHTA, CDR2 FQGNSA. Both 60 Vbeta primers and 13 Jbeta primers went into the PCR. This table comes from immunoSEQ multiplex PCR, and its TCRdb copy is limited to in-frame clones, with some not included. The data contain about 100,000 clones, about 79% of them singletons. The sample is drawn from a study of cytomegalovirus exposure and HLA in healthy donors. Study-wide findings and caveats: Several top significant clusters appeared, in a later analysis, to be linked to common viral pathogens.

This TCR came from a woman in her late teens or twenties in good health and CMV-seronegative. The J gene is TRBJ2-5, the V gene TRBV7-2, with D possibly being TRBD2 (5 bases). The sample consisted of PBMCs. The DNA for the CDR3 is TGTGCCAGCAGCCAGCGGACGCGAGAGACCCAGTACTTC. Protein sequence: CASSQRTRETQYF.